The sequence of this T cell receptor (beta chain) was determined in a study of CD8 T cells in Susac syndrome. Overall study findings and caveats: Among people with Susac, CD8+ clonal expansion was greatest in TEMRA cells and active patients.

An amount of RNA that ranged from roughly 0.45 to 1 ug was reverse transcribed with random hexamers. TCRdb re-analysed the immunoSEQ multiplex PCR reads in MiXCR, keeping a single row per CDR3 protein. The top ten hold approximately 0.57% of the sample, which has about 90,000 distinct CDR3 sequences, 95% to 97% seen once. In blood CD8+ and CD4+ T cells, TCR beta underwent sequencing. As for this clonotype: Its antigen is unidentified.

V dropped 4 bases and J dropped 3 bases, with 10 bases sitting between them. The CDR3 sequence is 14 residues long. The germline V gene has CDR1 MNHNY and CDR2 SVGAGI (reference sequence). The chain is built from TRBV6-6 and TRBJ1-5; no reliable D call. The sample consisted of CD8+ T cells from PBMCs. The receptor's source is a human donor with Susac syndrome. CDR3 in DNA: TGTGCCAGCAGTTGGACGGTGACCAATCAGCCCCAGCATTTT. It codes for CASSWTVTNQPQHF.